This T cell receptor beta chain comes out of a study of blood T cells in healthy people across ages (dated by TCRdb to about 2015). With respect to the entire study: In model experiments, template switching captured about one uniquely barcoded TCR beta cDNA molecule for every two T cells. For two donors (one aged 18 to 29 and one aged 80 or older), the study analyzed two additional independent replicas of 1 million unique cDNA reads from the same blood draw. To track age-related changes in TCR beta repertoire diversity, the study relied on deep sequencing normalized with unique cDNA molecular identifiers. Donors were grouped into four age groups: young (average 16 years), middle-aged (around 39), aged (about 60) and long-lived (just over 80). General study outcomes and caveats: Observed TCR beta diversity per million T cells fell roughly linearly with age, and a significant reduction was already apparent by age about 36. Estimates of total diversity based on one million sequenced T cells were considered lower bounds and underestimates. The CMV infection status of donors was not known, potentially confounding age-related changes in expanded clonotypes. Compared with the aged group, the long-lived group had more naive CD4+ T cells, fewer expanded clones and increased TCR diversity, a pattern suggesting age selection. Conclusive comparison of naive and antigen-experienced compartments was prevented by the profiling of bulk unsorted PBMCs. A strong correlation was found between observed TCR beta diversity and the percentage of naive T cells measured by flow cytometry.

The CDR3 runs 17 residues from the cysteine to the phenylalanine. CDR3 DNA only is kept here, 51 bases in frame from base 1. The roughly 39 donors, aged roughly 6 to 100 years, were systemically healthy Caucasian individuals from Russia. Ten milliliters of peripheral blood were drawn from each donor into EDTA-treated Vacutainer tubes. Ficoll-Paque density-gradient centrifugation was used to isolate PBMCs, with at least 6 million per sample. Trizol reagent was used to extract total RNA from PBMCs, with at least 5.5 micrograms per sample. The percentages of naive CD45RAhigh/CD27high T cells were determined by flow cytometry on a PBMC aliquot from every donor. Turning to this clonotype: The antigen this receptor binds is unknown. No much larger clonotype is one base removed from it; base qualities were not supplied.

The library was made by 5' RACE. The reads were generated on an Illumina HiSeq 2500. A second PCR of about 7 to 12 cycles was performed with a sample-barcoded 5' primer and a J-beta primer mix. A template-switch 5' adaptor carrying 12 random nucleotides introduced a unique molecular identifier onto each TCR beta cDNA molecule. Each sample yielded at least 2.5 million CDR3-containing paired-end reads. All of the RNA was converted into first-strand cDNA using the Mint cDNA synthesis kit, with a TRBC-specific oligonucleotide serving as the primer. Following uracil-DNA glycosylase treatment, a first 18-cycle PCR with universal primers M1SS and BC2_uni_R was performed on all cDNA. Processing in the source paper ran as follows. For normalization, 1 million high-quality reads, each with a distinct molecular identifier, were randomly selected from each sample. Instead of being binned into consensus sequences, reads that shared molecular identifiers were thrown out. MiTCR, run with a Q25 quality threshold and the strictest error-elimination algorithm, handled CDR3 identification, clonotype clustering and error correction. Lower-bound total TCR beta diversity was estimated with a nonparametric unseen species model using Euler transformation. TCRdb trimmed public reads at Q25 via fastp, called clones via MiXCR and kept in-frame beta chains. Under each unique CDR3 protein, matching rows form one entry showing the most common genes and DNA. TCRdb's processing, not the authors', yielded these V and J calls. The sample data list about 540,000 distinct CDR3 sequences, and around 24% of these were observed just once. The top ten clonotypes cover 8.7% of the sample.

The data also belong to a second study, concerning T cells of mothers and their children. As the second publication notes: Nine systemically healthy Caucasian individuals served as donors, namely three mothers together with their six children. cDNA synthesis used all of the extracted RNA, with approximately 1.6 ug of RNA in each 15 ul reaction. In the second PCR, sample barcodes and 2-4 random nucleotides were introduced via the M1S primer. Over 8 million TCR beta CDR3 reads were obtained for each mother, and around 2.7 million reads were obtained for each child. In both related and unrelated pairs, thymic selection shapes the output of TCR recombination in a similar way, with inherited differences having only a minor effect. Normalized repertoire overlap in related mother-child pairs was always slightly higher than in unrelated mother-child pairs, but the difference was never significant. No persistent microchimeric T cell clones were found, with a detection sensitivity of approximately 95 clones per million clonotypes. Deep NGS was used in the study to compare the TCR beta repertoires of mothers and children and to look for features that separate related mother-child pairs from unrelated individuals. On average, the children were about 10 +/- 4 years old, while the mothers were approximately 40 +/- 4 years old. After adapter ligation with NEBNext reagents, the libraries were sequenced on Illumina HiSeq 2000 with 100+100 nt paired-end reads. To prevent cross-contamination, the mother and child libraries were prepared one month apart and sequenced in separate runs. Between about 500,000 and 2,300,000 distinct TCR beta clonotypes were identified per donor. Naive TCR beta clonotypes were estimated from low-frequency clonotypes matched to each donor's FACS-determined naive share, without sorting.

Rearrangement joined TRBV21-1 to TRBJ2-1; the D call of TRBD1 is as the table states it, not checked on the DNA. TRBV21-1 is reported as a pseudogene. Sequencing input: blood. The sequence came from a boy aged 10-17 years in good health. Read as DNA, the sequence is TGTGCCGCTCGGGAAGAGGGTTATCAAAGCTCCTACAATGAGCAGTTCTTC. This yields the protein CAAREEGYQSSYNEQFF.